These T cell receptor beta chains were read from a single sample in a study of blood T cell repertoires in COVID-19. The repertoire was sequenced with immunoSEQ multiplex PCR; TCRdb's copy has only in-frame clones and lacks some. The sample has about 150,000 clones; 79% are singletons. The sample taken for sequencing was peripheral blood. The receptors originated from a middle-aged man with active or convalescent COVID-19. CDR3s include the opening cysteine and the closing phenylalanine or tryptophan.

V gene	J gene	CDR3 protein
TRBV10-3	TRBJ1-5	CAISESRQGALGNQPQHF
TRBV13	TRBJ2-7	CASSPYLRQGFDFSSSYEQYF
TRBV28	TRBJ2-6	CASRFGVGAGANVLTF
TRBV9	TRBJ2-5	CASSGRTGYETQYF
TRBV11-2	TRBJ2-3	CASSDRTATDTQYF
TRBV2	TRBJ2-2	CASSPSGRVTGELFF
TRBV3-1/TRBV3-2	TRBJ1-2	CASSHVGGGYTF
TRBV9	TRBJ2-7	CASSVSGQGAHEQYF
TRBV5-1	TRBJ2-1	CASSLELAGNVRKQFF
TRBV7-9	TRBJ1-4	CASSPGGIPNEKLFF
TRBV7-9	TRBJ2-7	CASSLGEGGSSYEQYF
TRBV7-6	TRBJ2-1	CASNLLAGGLDEQFF
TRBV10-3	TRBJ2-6	CAISEHGRRGPSGANVLTF
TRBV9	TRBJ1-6	CASSPRAGVTPLHF
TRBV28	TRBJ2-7	CASSLTTYEQYF
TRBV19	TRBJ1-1	CASSIDRVGTEAFF
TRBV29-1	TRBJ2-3	CSVVRSGTDTQYF
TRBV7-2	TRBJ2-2	CASSLEVTRGTGELFF
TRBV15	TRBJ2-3	CATRTSGRAVTADTQYF
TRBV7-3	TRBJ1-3	CASSLGGHLSGNTIYF
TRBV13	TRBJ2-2	CASSPLDRGRTGELFF
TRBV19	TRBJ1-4	CASEEAGHEKLFF
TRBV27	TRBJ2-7	CASSLLTSGTSYEQYF
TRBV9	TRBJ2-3	CASSVGDSTDTQYF
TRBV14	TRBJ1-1	CASSRWREGDTEAFF
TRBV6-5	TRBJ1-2	CASSSQVDSDGYTF
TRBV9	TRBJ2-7	CASSPPTRPYEQYF
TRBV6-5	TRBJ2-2	CASKERADAGELFF
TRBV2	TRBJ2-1	CASSAAGILYNEQFF
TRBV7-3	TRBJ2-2	CASSYTGRSLAGASNTGELFF
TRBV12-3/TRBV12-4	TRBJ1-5	CASSLTETQPQHF
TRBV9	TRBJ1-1	CASSGNRGLMGTEAFF
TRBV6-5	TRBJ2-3	CASRLTVSTDTQYF
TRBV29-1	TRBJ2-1	CSVSGTGVGEQFF
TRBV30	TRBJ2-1	CAWSTGGSSYNEQFF
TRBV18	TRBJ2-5	CASSPSGRGTRETQYF
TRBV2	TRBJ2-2	CASSVWDSGAGELFF
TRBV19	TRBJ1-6	CASSIRESNSPLHF
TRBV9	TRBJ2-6	CASRSSGANVLTF
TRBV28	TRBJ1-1	CASSETGTNTEAFF
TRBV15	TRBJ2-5	CATSRDGGVTKQGTQYF
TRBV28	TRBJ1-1	CASSSPPRGGTEAFF
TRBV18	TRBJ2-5	CASSPRSGEGETQYF
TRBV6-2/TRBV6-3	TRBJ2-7	CASSSLSGSVREQYF
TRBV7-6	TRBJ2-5	CASSSLAGVGETQYF
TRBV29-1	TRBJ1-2	CSVGEGIAYGYTF
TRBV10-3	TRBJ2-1	CAIRTGLGYNEQFF
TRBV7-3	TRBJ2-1	CASSPTSGKTYNEQFF
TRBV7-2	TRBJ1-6	CASSLDRGTGYSPLHF
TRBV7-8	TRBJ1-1	CASSLTGPGAEAFF
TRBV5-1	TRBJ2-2	CASSSRTGELFF
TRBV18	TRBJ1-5	CASSGDILRRSSQPQHF
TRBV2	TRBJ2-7	CASRQGLAEYEQYF
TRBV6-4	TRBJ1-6	CASSVRADYAGSPLHF
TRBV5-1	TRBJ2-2	CASSLATTTTGELFF
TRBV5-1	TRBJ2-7	CASSLVGGDDEQYF